Below are 27 T cell receptor beta chains sequenced from a single sample in a study of blood T cell repertoires in COVID-19. Assay: immunoSEQ multiplex PCR; the TCRdb copy retains only in-frame clones and omits some. The data show around 100,000 clones, roughly 80% seen once. Sequenced sample: peripheral blood. The receptors shown here come from a man aged 65-85 years with active or convalescent COVID-19.

The CDR3 DNA reads TGTGCCAGCAGCGTCGGTTGGGGGGGCGAAGAGACCCAGTACTTC. Protein: CASSVGWGGEETQYF. The genes are TRBV9 and TRBJ2-5; perhaps TRBD2 as D (7 bases). The length of the CDR3 is 15 residues. The V gene's germline CDR1 is SGDLS and CDR2 YYNGEE. Trimming removed 2 bases at V and 3 bases at J, with 14 bases between.

The chain recombines TRBV24-1 with TRBJ2-5; 9 positions match TRBD1. V lost 3 bases and J lost 4; bases outside the gene matches: 5. Germline CDR1 is KGHDR and CDR2 is SFDVKD. The CDR3 is made up of 15 amino acids. The CDR3 nucleotides are TGTGCCACCAGTGATCGGGGACAGGGATCAGAGACCCAGTACTTC. This codes for CATSDRGQGSETQYF.

The V and J genes are TRBV12-3 or TRBV12-4 and TRBJ2-5, with D uncertain. V was trimmed by 3 bases and J by 5 bases, leaving 10 bases between them. The CDR3 runs 13 residues. The CDR3 spells CASSLRHEETQYF. DNA of the CDR3: TGTGCCAGCAGTTTGCGACATGAGGAGACCCAGTACTTC.

V gene TRBV21-1 combines with J gene TRBJ2-1; no check of the table's D call, TRBD1, against the DNA was made. TRBV21-1 represents a pseudogene. The CDR3 spans 15 residues. The CDR3 nucleotides read TGTGCCACACTTGCCCCAGGGATGATCGACAATGAGCAGTTCTTC. Amino acids: CATLAPGMIDNEQFF.

The V call is TRBV9, the J call TRBJ2-1; 9 nucleotides match TRBD1. The ends lost 3 bases at V and 5 bases at J; junction bases unmatched: 15. Per germline, CDR1 SGDLS and CDR2 YYNGEE. This CDR3 is 18 amino acids long. The DNA of the CDR3 is TGTGCCAGCAGCGAGACCCCTTCGACCGGGACAGGGCACAATGAGCAGTTCTTC. Residues: CASSETPSTGTGHNEQFF.

The gene calls are TRBV5-1 and TRBJ2-5; tentative D call: TRBD2 (6 bases). The CDR3 contains 14 residues. The germline gives CDR1 SGHRS, CDR2 YFSETQ. With 4 bases removed from V and 2 bases from J, the gap between germline ends came to 12 bases. This CDR3 reads CASSDPGTQETQYF. The CDR3 DNA is TGCGCCAGCAGCGACCCCGGGACTCAAGAGACCCAGTACTTC.

The J gene is TRBJ1-1, the V gene TRBV28; TRBD1 is a possible D gene (6 bases). CDR1 is MDHEN and CDR2 is SYDVKM in the germline V gene. V lost 3 bases to trimming and J lost 4 bases, with 15 bases between them. The CDR3 runs 15 residues. The CDR3 DNA reads TGTGCCAGCAGTTTGGGGGCTGTCCCTTTCACTGAAGCTTTCTTT. Amino acids: CASSLGAVPFTEAFF. Full variable domain (outside the CDR3, taken from reference TRBV28 and TRBJ1-1): DVKVTQSSRYLVKRTGEKVFLECVQDMDHENMFWYRQDPGLGLRLIYFSYDVKMKEKGDIPEGYSVSREKKERFSLILESASTNQTSMYLCASSLGAVPFTEAFFGQGTRLTVV.

This chain uses TRBV12-3 or TRBV12-4 with TRBJ2-2; D remains unclear. Trimming cost V 7 bases and J 5 bases, with 5 bases left between them. The CDR3 covers 11 residues. CDR3: CASTTTGELFF. For the CDR3, the DNA is TGTGCCAGCACTACTACCGGGGAGCTGTTTTTT.

The rearrangement uses TRBV25-1 and TRBJ1-6; D possibly corresponds to TRBD1 (5 bases). CDR1 and CDR2 from the germline V gene are MGHDK and SYGVNS. The V end lost 5 bases, the J end lost 7 bases, and 12 bases lay between the germline ends. There are 14 residues in the CDR3. The CDR3 region has the DNA TGTGCCAGCAGTCTGGGGGGTTCAAATTCACCCCTCCACTTT. This encodes CASSLGGSNSPLHF.

The chain combines TRBV5-1 with TRBJ2-7; D possibly corresponds to TRBD1 (5 bases). In germline, CDR1 is SGHRS, CDR2 YFSETQ. This CDR3 comprises 14 residues. V lost 3 bases and J lost 7, with 17 bases in between. CDR3 residues: CASSSTAGAGEQYF. The DNA for the CDR3 is TGCGCCAGCAGCTCCACAGCTGGGGCAGGGGAGCAGTACTTC.

The chain is built from TRBV6-5 and TRBJ2-7; 8 bases are shared with TRBD2. The CDR3 has 15 amino acids. Looked up from germline, CDR1 is MNHEY and CDR2 is SVGAGI. J gave up 0 bases and V 6 bases, and 7 bases lay outside the gene matches. The CDR3 coding sequence is TGTGCCAGCAGCGACCCACTAGCGGCCTCCTACGAGCAGTACTTC. This translates into CASSDPLAASYEQYF.

This chain joins TRBV19 and TRBJ1-5, with D tentatively TRBD1 (5 bases). CDR1 is LNHDA and CDR2 is SQIVND in the germline V gene (reference sequence). The CDR3 sequence is 14 residues long. Between the trimmed V and J ends, which lost 7 bases and 6 bases, there was a span of 16 bases. CDR3 sequence (DNA): TGTGCCAGTACCTTCGGCAGGGAAGGTCAGCCCCAGCATTTT. Encoded protein: CASTFGREGQPQHF.

The chain has TRBV7-9 and TRBJ2-5, with D tentatively TRBD2 (5 bases). V was clipped by 4 bases and J by 5 bases, with 20 bases between them. Germline lookup yields CDR1 SEHNR and CDR2 FQNEAQ (reference sequence). CDR3 length: 16 amino acids. CDR3 sequence (DNA): TGTGCCAGCAGCTCGGGGTCTAACAATCTCGGGGAGACCCAGTACTTC. Translating gives CASSSGSNNLGETQYF.

V gene TRBV7-8 combines with J gene TRBJ2-1; D gene ambiguous. Germline CDR1 is SGHVS and CDR2 is FQNEAQ. Trimming removed 2 bases from V and 0 bases from J, with 14 bases in between. The CDR3 is made up of 17 amino acids. CDR3 region: CASSLRSTVVSYNEQFF. The CDR3 DNA follows: TGTGCCAGCAGCTTAAGGAGTACGGTCGTCTCCTACAATGAGCAGTTCTTC.

Ten or more counts support this clone. This chain connects TRBV5-8 to TRBJ2-1, with TRBD2 matching over 10 bases. J was trimmed by 5 bases and V by 2 bases; bases with no gene match: 7. The CDR3 length is 16 residues. Per germline, CDR1 SGHTS and CDR2 YDEGEE. The CDR3 bases are TGTGCCAGCAGCTTCTTTGGGACTAGCGCCCACAATGAGCAGTTCTTC. Its translation is CASSFFGTSAHNEQFF.

J is TRBJ1-2 and V is TRBV19; possible D gene TRBD1, 6 bases. The germline V gene encodes CDR1 LNHDA and CDR2 SQIVND (reference sequence). This CDR3 contains 12 residues. Trimming pared 7 bases from V and 4 bases from J, leaving 10 bases between. The CDR3 DNA follows: TGTGCCAGTACCAAGACAGGCTATGGCTACACCTTC. The encoded protein is CASTKTGYGYTF.

The chain joins TRBV5-1 to TRBJ2-5; 11 bases agree with TRBD1. J was trimmed by 4 bases and V by 7 bases; bases with no gene match: 9. This CDR3 contains 15 residues. Germline-derived CDR1 and CDR2 are SGHRS and YFSETQ. The DNA of the CDR3 is TGCGCCAGCCTCCCAACCGGGACAGGGGGAGAGACCCAGTACTTC. It yields the protein CASLPTGTGGETQYF.

On this clone itself: A much larger clone differs from this one at a single base, so this may be a read error. V usage is TRBV7-3 and J usage is TRBJ2-2; possible D gene TRBD2, 6 bases. The germline CDR1 and CDR2 sequences are SGHTA and FQGTGA. The CDR3 runs to 15 residues. The CDR3 is CASSLTRSKGGEMFF. The DNA of the CDR3 is TGTGCCAGCAGCTTAACGCGGTCTAAAGGCGGGGAGATGTTTTTT.

The chain has TRBV7-3 and TRBJ2-7, with D possibly matching TRBD1 (6 bases). Germline CDR1 SGHTA, CDR2 FQGTGA. The V end was cut by 0 bases, the J end by 2 bases, with 17 bases between. The CDR3 has 17 residues. For the CDR3, the DNA is TGTGCCAGCAGCTTAACGCAGTTCAGGGGATCCCCCTACGAGCAGTACTTC. Protein sequence: CASSLTQFRGSPYEQYF.

This clone was counted between two and nine times. CDR3 coding DNA: TGTGCCAGCGCGCTCCGGGACAGAAATTCACCCCTCCACTTT. Translated: CASALRDRNSPLHF. The chain recombines TRBV7-9 with TRBJ1-6; TRBD1 agrees at 7 bases. This CDR3 has 14 residues. V shed 8 bases, J shed 7 bases, and the junction held 8 bases outside the gene matches. Germline lookup yields CDR1 SEHNR and CDR2 FQNEAQ (reference sequence).

V is TRBV24-1 and J is TRBJ2-2, with 9 bases that match TRBD1. Germline V gene data show CDR1 as KGHDR and CDR2 as SFDVKD. Unmatched junction bases numbered 5, after V lost 0 bases and J lost 4 bases. The CDR3 totals 17 residues. This chain's CDR3 is CATSDLGGQGGTGELFF. In DNA, the CDR3 is TGTGCCACCAGTGATTTGGGGGGACAGGGAGGCACCGGGGAGCTGTTTTTT.

This clone was counted at least ten times. The J gene is TRBJ1-2, the V gene TRBV10-2, with TRBD1 matching 7 bases. Germline V gene sequence: CDR1 WSHSY, CDR2 SAAADI. The V segment lost 6 bases and the J segment 4 bases; nucleotides outside the gene matches: 8. This CDR3 contains 14 residues. CDR3 nucleotides: TGCGCCAGCAGATACGGACAGGCGAGCTATGGCTACACCTTC. It is translated as CASRYGQASYGYTF.

The chain has TRBV5-6 and TRBJ2-1; D gene uncertain. Trimming stripped 0 bases from V and 2 bases from J, with 12 bases between. This CDR3 has 16 amino acids. Germline-derived CDR1 and CDR2 are SGHDT and YYEEEE. Written as DNA, the CDR3 is TGTGCCAGCAGCTTGGCCCCGCCGAGGACCTACAATGAGCAGTTCTTC. It codes for CASSLAPPRTYNEQFF.

This clone has just one count. V usage is TRBV7-9 and J usage is TRBJ1-1; D gene unclear. This CDR3 has 14 residues. V lost 5 bases and J 1 base, leaving 11 bases between the germline ends. Germline CDR1 and CDR2: SEHNR and FQNEAQ (reference sequence). The DNA of the CDR3 is TGTGCCAGCAGCGCACGGTCGAGGAACACTGAAGCTTTCTTT. Translating gives CASSARSRNTEAFF. Complete variable domain (other parts from reference TRBV7-9 and TRBJ1-1): DTGVSQNPRHKITKRGQNVTFRCDPISEHNRLYWYRQTLGQGPEFLTYFQNEAQLEKSRLLSDRFSAERPKGSFSTLEIQRTEQGDSAMYLCASSARSRNTEAFFGQGTRLTVV.

In DNA form, the CDR3 reads TGTGCCAGCAGCCAAGTACAGGAGAACTATGGCTACACCTTC. Amino acids: CASSQVQENYGYTF. The rearrangement uses TRBV4-2 and TRBJ1-2, with a tentative D call TRBD1 (5 bases). Trimming shortened V by 1 base and J by 2 bases, and 8 bases separated the two germline ends. CDR1 is LGHNA and CDR2 is YNFKEQ in the germline V gene. The CDR3 length is 14 residues.

The sample holds a few counts of this clone. The chain employs TRBV5-1 and TRBJ2-5; 8 positions agree with TRBD2. Germline CDR1 and CDR2: SGHRS and YFSETQ. The CDR3 totals 14 residues. The J segment lost 5 bases and the V segment lost 4 bases, leaving 7 bases of the junction unmatched. The CDR3 sequence: CASSPGTRGETQYF. CDR3 nucleotide sequence: TGCGCCAGCAGCCCGGGGACTAGGGGGGAGACCCAGTACTTC.

This clone has more than one count but fewer than ten. V and J are TRBV4-2 and TRBJ1-2, with D possibly being TRBD1 (6 bases). V shed 3 bases and J shed 8 bases, with 13 bases lying between them. The CDR3 loop spans 13 amino acids. CDR1 LGHNA and CDR2 YNFKEQ come from the germline V gene. CDR3 DNA sequence: TGTGCCAGCAGCCATGAAGGGGGAATCGGCTACACCTTC. Translated, it gives CASSHEGGIGYTF.